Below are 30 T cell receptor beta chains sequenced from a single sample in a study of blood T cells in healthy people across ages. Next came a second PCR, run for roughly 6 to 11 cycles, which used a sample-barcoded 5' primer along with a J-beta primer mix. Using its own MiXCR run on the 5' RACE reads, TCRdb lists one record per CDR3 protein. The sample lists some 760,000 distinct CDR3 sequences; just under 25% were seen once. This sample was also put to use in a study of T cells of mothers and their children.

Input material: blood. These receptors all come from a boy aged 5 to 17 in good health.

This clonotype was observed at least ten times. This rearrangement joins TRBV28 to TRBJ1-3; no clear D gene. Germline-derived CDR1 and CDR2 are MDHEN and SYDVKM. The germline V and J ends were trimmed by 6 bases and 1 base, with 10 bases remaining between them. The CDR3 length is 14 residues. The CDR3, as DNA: TGTGCCAGCAGGGCCCCCGGGTCTGGAAACACCATATATTTT. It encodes CASRAPGSGNTIYF.

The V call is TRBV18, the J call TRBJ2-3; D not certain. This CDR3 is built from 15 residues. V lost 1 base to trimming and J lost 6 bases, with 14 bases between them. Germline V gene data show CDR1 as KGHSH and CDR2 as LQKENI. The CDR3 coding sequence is TGTGCCAGCTCACCACTCGACGGACGGATGGATACGCAGTATTTT. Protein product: CASSPLDGRMDTQYF.

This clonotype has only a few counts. The DNA for the CDR3 is TGCGCCAGCAGCCTTAGTCCAGGTTTCTACGAGCAGTACTTC. It encodes CASSLSPGFYEQYF. The chain is built from TRBV4-3 and TRBJ2-7; D gene ambiguous. The V gene's germline CDR1 is LGHNA and CDR2 YSLEER. V was clipped by 4 bases and J by 3 bases, with 13 bases between them. CDR3 size: 14 residues.

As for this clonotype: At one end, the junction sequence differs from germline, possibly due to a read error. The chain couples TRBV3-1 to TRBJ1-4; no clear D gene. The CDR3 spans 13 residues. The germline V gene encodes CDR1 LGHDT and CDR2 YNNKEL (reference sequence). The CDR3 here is CAGRSATNEKLFF. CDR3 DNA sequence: TGTGCCGGCAGATCAGCAACTAATGAAAAACTGTTTTTT.

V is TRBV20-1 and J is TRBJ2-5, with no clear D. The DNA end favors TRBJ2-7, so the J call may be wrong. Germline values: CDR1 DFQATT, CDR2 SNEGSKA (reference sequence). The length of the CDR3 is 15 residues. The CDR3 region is CSARGPRGEGYEQYF. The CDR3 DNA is TGCAGTGCTAGAGGCCCCCGTGGAGAAGGCTACGAGCAGTACTTC.

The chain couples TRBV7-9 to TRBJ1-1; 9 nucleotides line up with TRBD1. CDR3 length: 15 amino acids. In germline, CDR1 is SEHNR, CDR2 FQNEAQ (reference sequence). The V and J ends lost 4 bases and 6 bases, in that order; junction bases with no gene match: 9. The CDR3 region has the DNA TGTGCCAGCAGCTCCTCGGACAGGGGAGAGTCTGAAGCTTTCTTT. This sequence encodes CASSSSDRGESEAFF.

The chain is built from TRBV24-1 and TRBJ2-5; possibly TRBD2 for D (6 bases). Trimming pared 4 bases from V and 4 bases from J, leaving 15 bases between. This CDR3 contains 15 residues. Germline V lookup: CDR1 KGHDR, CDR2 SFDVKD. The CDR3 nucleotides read TGTGCCACCAGTGACCCCACGGAGGGGCGAGAGACCCAGTACTTC. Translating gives CATSDPTEGRETQYF.

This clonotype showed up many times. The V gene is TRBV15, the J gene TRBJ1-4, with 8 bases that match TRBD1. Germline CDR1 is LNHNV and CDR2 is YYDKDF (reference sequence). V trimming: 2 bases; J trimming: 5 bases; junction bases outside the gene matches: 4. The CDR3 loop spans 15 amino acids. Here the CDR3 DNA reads TGTGCCACCAGCAGACCTCGGACAGGGAATGAAAAACTGTTTTTT. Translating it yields CATSRPRTGNEKLFF.

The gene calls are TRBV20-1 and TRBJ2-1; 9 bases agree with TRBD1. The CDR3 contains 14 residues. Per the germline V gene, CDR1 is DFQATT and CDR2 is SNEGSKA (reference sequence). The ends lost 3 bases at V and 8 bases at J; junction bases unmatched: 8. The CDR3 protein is CSASSDRGRDEQFF. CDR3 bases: TGCAGTGCTAGCTCGGACAGGGGAAGGGATGAGCAGTTCTTC.

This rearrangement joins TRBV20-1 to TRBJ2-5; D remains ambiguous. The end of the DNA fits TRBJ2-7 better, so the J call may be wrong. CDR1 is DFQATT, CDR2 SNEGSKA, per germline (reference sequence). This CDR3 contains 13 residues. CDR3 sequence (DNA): TGCAGTGCTAGAGGTGGGCAGGCCTACGAGCAGTACTTC. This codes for CSARGGQAYEQYF.

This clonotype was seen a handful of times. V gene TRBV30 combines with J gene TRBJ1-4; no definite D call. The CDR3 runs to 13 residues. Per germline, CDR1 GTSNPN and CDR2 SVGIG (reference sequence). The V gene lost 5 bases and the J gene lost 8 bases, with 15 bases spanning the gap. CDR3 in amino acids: CAWAEKMAEKLFF. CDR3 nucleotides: TGTGCCTGGGCGGAGAAAATGGCGGAAAAACTGTTTTTT.

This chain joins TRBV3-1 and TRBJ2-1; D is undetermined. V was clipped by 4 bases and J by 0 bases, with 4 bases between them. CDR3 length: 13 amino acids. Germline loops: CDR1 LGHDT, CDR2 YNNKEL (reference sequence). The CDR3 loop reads CASSRRSYNEQFF. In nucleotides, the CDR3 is TGTGCCAGCAGCCGCCGCTCCTACAATGAGCAGTTCTTC.

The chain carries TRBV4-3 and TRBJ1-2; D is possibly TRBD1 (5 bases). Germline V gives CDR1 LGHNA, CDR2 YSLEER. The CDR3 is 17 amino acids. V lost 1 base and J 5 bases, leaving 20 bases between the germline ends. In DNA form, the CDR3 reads TGCGCCAGCAGCCAAGCTCGACAGACGATTTACCCGTATGGCTACACCTTC. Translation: CASSQARQTIYPYGYTF.

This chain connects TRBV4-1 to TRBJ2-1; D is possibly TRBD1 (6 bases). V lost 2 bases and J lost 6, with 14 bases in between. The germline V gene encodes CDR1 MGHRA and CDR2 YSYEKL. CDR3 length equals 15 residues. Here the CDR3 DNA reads TGCGCCAGCAGCCAACAGGGGCCCCGCGGCAATGAGCAGTTCTTC. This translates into CASSQQGPRGNEQFF.

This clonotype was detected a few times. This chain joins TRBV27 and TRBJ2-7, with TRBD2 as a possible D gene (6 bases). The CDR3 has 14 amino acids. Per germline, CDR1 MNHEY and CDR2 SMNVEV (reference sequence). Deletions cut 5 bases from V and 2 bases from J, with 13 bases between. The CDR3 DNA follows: TGTGCCAGCAGTCCGGGACCGGGGGCCTACGAGCAGTACTTC. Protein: CASSPGPGAYEQYF.

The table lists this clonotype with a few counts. CDR3 coding DNA: TGCAGCGTTGTACTAGCGGGGGGCCGGAAGAATGAGCAGTTCTTC. Translating it yields CSVVLAGGRKNEQFF. This rearrangement joins TRBV29-1 to TRBJ2-1; TRBD2 aligns across 12 bases. The CDR3 consists of 15 residues. V lost 4 bases, J lost 7 bases, and 8 bases stayed unmatched. Germline-derived CDR1 and CDR2 are SQVTM and ANQGSEA.

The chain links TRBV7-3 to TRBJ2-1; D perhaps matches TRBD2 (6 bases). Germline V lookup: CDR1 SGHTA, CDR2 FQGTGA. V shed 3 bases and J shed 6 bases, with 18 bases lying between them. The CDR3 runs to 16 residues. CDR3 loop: CASSFSPTMTSNEQFF. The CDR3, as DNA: TGTGCCAGCAGCTTTTCCCCCACAATGACTAGCAATGAGCAGTTCTTC.

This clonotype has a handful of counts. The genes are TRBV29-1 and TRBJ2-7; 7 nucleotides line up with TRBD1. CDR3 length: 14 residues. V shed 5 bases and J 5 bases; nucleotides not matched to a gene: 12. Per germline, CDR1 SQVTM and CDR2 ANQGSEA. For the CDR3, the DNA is TGCAGCGTTAAACCGGGTGTCAGGGGGAACGAGCAGTACTTC. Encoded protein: CSVKPGVRGNEQYF.

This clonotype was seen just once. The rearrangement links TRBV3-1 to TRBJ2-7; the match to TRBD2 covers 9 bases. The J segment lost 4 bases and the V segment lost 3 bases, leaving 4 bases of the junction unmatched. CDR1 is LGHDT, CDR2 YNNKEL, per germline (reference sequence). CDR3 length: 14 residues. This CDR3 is CASSQAGGIYEQYF. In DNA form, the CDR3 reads TGTGCCAGCAGCCAGGCGGGAGGGATATACGAGCAGTACTTC.

The CDR3: CASSSTALGTQYF. The CDR3 nucleotides read TGCGCCAGCAGTTCCACCGCGCTGGGGACCCAGTACTTC. The chain combines TRBV5-1 with TRBJ2-5; D unclear. The CDR3 loop spans 13 amino acids. Trimming pared 5 bases from V and 7 bases from J, leaving 15 bases between. Germline V gives CDR1 SGHRS, CDR2 YFSETQ.

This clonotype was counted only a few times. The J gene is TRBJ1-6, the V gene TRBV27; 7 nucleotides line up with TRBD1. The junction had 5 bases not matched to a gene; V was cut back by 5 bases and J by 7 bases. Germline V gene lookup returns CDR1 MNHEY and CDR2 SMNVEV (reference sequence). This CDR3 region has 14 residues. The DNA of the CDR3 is TGTGCCAGCAGTGATGACAGGGACAATTCACCCCTCCACTTT. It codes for CASSDDRDNSPLHF.

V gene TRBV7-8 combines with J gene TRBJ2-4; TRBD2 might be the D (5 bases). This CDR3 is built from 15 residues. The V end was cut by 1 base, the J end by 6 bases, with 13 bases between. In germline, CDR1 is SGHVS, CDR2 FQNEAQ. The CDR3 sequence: CASSLVSASGNIQYF. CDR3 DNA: TGTGCCAGCAGCTTAGTCTCCGCGAGCGGAAACATTCAGTACTTC.

The CDR3 loop reads CASSAGYGSGQETQYF. CDR3 DNA sequence: TGTGCCAGCAGCGCAGGTTACGGGTCTGGGCAGGAGACCCAGTACTTC. V gene TRBV7-2 combines with J gene TRBJ2-5; the D is unclear. This CDR3 has 16 amino acids. V lost 5 bases and J lost 5, with 21 bases in between. Germline V gene data show CDR1 as SGHTA and CDR2 as FQGNSA.

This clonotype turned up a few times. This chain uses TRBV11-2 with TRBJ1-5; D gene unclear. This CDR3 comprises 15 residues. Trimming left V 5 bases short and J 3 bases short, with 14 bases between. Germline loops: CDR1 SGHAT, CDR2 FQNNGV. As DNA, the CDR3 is TGTGCCAGCAGCCCGGGCCTATCCCCCAATCAGCCCCAGCATTTT. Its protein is CASSPGLSPNQPQHF.

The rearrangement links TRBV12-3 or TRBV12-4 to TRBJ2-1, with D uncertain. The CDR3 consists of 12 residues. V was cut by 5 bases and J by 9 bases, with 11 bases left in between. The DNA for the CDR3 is TGTGCCAGCAGTCCCCCCTGGGGTGAGCAGTTCTTC. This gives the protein CASSPPWGEQFF.

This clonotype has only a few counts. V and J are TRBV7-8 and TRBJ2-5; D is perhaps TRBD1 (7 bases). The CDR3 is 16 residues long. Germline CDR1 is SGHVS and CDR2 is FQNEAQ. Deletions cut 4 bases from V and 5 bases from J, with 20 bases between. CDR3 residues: CASSSRWGAGQETQYF. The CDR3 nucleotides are TGTGCCAGCAGCTCCAGGTGGGGCGCGGGACAGGAGACCCAGTACTTC.

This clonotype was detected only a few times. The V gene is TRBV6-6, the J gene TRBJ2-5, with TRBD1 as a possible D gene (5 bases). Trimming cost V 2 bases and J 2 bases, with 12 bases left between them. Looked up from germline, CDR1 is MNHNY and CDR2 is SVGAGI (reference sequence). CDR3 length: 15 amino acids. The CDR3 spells CASSYTTGAQETQYF. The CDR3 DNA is TGTGCCAGCAGTTACACTACTGGGGCTCAAGAGACCCAGTACTTC.

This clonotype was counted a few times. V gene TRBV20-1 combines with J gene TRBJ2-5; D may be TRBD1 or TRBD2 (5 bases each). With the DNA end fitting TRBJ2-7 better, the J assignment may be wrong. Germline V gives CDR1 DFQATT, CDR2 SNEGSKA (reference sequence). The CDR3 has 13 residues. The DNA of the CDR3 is TGCAGTGCTAGAGTTGGGACCCCCGGCGAGCAGTACTTC. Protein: CSARVGTPGEQYF.

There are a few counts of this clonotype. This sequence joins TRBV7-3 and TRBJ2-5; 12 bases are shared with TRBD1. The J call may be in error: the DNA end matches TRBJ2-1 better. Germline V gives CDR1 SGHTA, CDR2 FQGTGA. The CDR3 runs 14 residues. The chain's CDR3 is CASSSGQGAHEQFF. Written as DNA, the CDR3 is TGTGCCAGCAGCTCGGGACAGGGGGCCCATGAGCAGTTCTTC.

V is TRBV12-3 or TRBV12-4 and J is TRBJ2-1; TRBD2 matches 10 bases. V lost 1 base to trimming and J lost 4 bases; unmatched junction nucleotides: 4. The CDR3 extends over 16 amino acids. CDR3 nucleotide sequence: TGTGCCAGCAGTTTAGTAGCGGGGGGCCGTTACAATGAGCAGTTCTTC. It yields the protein CASSLVAGGRYNEQFF.